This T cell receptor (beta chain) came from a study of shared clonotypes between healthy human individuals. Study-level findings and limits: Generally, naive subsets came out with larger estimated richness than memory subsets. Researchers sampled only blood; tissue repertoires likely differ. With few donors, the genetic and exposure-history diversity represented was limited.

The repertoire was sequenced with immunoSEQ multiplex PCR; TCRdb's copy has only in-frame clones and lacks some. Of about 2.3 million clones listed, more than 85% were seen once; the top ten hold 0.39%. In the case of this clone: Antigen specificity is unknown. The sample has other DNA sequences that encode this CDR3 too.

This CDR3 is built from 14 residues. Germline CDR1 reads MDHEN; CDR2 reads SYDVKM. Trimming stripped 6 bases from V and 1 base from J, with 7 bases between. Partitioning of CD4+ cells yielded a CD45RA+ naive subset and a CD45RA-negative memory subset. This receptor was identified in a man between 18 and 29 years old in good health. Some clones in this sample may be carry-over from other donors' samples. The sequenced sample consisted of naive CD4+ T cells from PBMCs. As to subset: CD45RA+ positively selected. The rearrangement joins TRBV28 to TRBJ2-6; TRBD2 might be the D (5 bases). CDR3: CASSRGSGANVLTF. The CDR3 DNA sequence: TGTGCCAGCAGCCGGGGTTCTGGGGCCAACGTCCTGACTTTC.